The 27 T cell receptor beta chains below all came from one sample that was sequenced in a study of T cells after yellow fever vaccination. TCRdb reanalysed the 5' RACE reads using MiXCR and keeps one entry per CDR3 protein. The sample holds 95,000 to 150,000 distinct CDR3 sequences; 13% to 15% are singletons and the top ten take roughly two fifths. This specimen consisted of CD8+ T cells sorted from PBMCs, obtained 5 days after the yellow fever booster vaccination. The receptors come from a man aged 18 to 30 who received the YFV17D yellow fever vaccine.

This chain joins TRBV3-1 and TRBJ2-2; D remains unclear. The V gene's germline CDR1 is LGHDT and CDR2 YNNKEL (reference sequence). The CDR3 covers 14 residues. V lost 1 base and J 1 base, leaving 4 bases between the germline ends. This chain's CDR3 is CASSQAENTGELFF. The CDR3 DNA follows: TGTGCCAGCAGCCAAGCCGAGAACACCGGGGAGCTGTTTTTT.

This clonotype was counted between two and nine times. The rearrangement uses TRBV4-1 and TRBJ1-1; D may be TRBD1 (6 bases). Per germline, CDR1 MGHRA and CDR2 YSYEKL. This CDR3 contains 15 residues. V was pared by 5 bases and J by 0 bases, with 13 bases between. The CDR3 reads CASSTKRGLNTEAFF. CDR3 nucleotides: TGCGCCAGCAGCACTAAACGGGGGCTGAACACTGAAGCTTTCTTT.

DNA for the CDR3: TGTGCCAGCAGGAACAGGGAAGGCGGGGAGCTGTTTTTT. Its translation is CASRNREGGELFF. V usage is TRBV12-3 or TRBV12-4 and J usage is TRBJ2-2; TRBD1 might be the D (6 bases). The V end lost 6 bases, the J end lost 7 bases, and 12 bases lay between the germline ends. The CDR3 consists of 13 residues.

This clonotype was counted a few times. V is TRBV11-2 and J is TRBJ2-1; D not certain. The CDR3 is made up of 13 amino acids. V lost 1 base and J lost 6, with 7 bases in between. Looked up from germline, CDR1 is SGHAT and CDR2 is FQNNGV. In nucleotides, the CDR3 is TGTGCCAGCAGCTTAGTGGAGATCAATGAGCAGTTCTTC. Protein: CASSLVEINEQFF.

The V and J genes are TRBV20-1 and TRBJ1-3, with D unresolved. CDR3 length: 11 amino acids. With 1 base removed from V and 4 bases from J, the gap between germline ends came to 2 bases. Germline lookup yields CDR1 DFQATT and CDR2 SNEGSKA (reference sequence). DNA of the CDR3: TGCAGTGCTAGAGGAGGAAACACCATATATTTT. It translates to CSARGGNTIYF.

The table lists this clonotype with a few counts. This chain joins TRBV19 and TRBJ2-3, with no clear D. Germline CDR1 and CDR2: LNHDA and SQIVND (reference sequence). Deletions cut 3 bases from V and 4 bases from J, with 11 bases between. CDR3 length equals 14 residues. CDR3 DNA: TGTGCCAGTAGTATGGAAGGGATTGCAGATACGCAGTATTTT. It yields the protein CASSMEGIADTQYF.

This clonotype appeared a few times. This chain connects TRBV7-9 to TRBJ2-3; the match to TRBD2 covers 7 bases. The CDR3 sequence is 15 residues long. Germline V gene data show CDR1 as SEHNR and CDR2 as FQNEAQ (reference sequence). With V trimmed by 4 bases and J by 1 base, 5 bases remained unmatched. The CDR3 DNA sequence: TGTGCCAGCAGCTCAGGAGGACTAGGCACAGATACGCAGTATTTT. Translation gives CASSSGGLGTDTQYF. The full variable domain, completed using reference TRBV7-9 and TRBJ2-3, is DTGVSQNPRHKITKRGQNVTFRCDPISEHNRLYWYRQTLGQGPEFLTYFQNEAQLEKSRLLSDRFSAERPKGSFSTLEIQRTEQGDSAMYLCASSSGGLGTDTQYFGPGTRLTVL.

This chain uses TRBV5-1 with TRBJ1-1; 10 nucleotides match TRBD1. Unmatched junction bases numbered 6, after V lost 3 bases and J lost 4 bases. Germline-derived CDR1 and CDR2 are SGHRS and YFSETQ. This CDR3 contains 15 residues. In nucleotides, the CDR3 is TGCGCCAGCAGCTCCCCGGACAGGGGGATCACTGAAGCTTTCTTT. Protein product: CASSSPDRGITEAFF.

This clonotype showed up just a few times. The chain joins TRBV4-3 to TRBJ2-2; D possibly corresponds to TRBD2 (5 bases). The germline V and J ends were trimmed by 4 bases and 4 bases, with 16 bases remaining between them. In germline, CDR1 is LGHNA, CDR2 YSLEER. The CDR3 is 16 amino acids. The CDR3 loop reads CASSPTGVGSTGELFF. CDR3 coding DNA: TGCGCCAGCAGCCCCACCGGAGTAGGGAGCACCGGGGAGCTGTTTTTT.

This clonotype occurred a few times. This chain joins TRBV4-1 and TRBJ2-7; D uncertain. The CDR3 sequence is 19 residues long. The germline V and J ends were trimmed by 4 bases and 4 bases, with 29 bases remaining between them. Per germline, CDR1 MGHRA and CDR2 YSYEKL. In nucleotides, the CDR3 is TGCGCCAGCAGCCCCGGCTGGGGAACCTACTCACACACACCTTACGAGCAGTACTTC. This translates into CASSPGWGTYSHTPYEQYF.

The rearrangement joins TRBV5-1 to TRBJ2-2; 10 nucleotides agree with TRBD1. Germline values: CDR1 SGHRS, CDR2 YFSETQ. The CDR3 contains 15 residues. The ends lost 5 bases at V and 3 bases at J; junction bases unmatched: 4. CDR3 in DNA: TGCGCCAGCAGACTCGGGACAGGGGACACCGGGGAGCTGTTTTTT. This sequence encodes CASRLGTGDTGELFF.

In its sample, this clonotype was seen a few times. The V gene is TRBV29-1, the J gene TRBJ1-1; no definite D call. This CDR3 is 13 amino acids long. Germline V gene data show CDR1 as SQVTM and CDR2 as ANQGSEA. V was pared by 7 bases and J by 0 bases, with 12 bases between. CDR3 coding DNA: TGCAGCGCCGAGGGTGGGTTGAACACTGAAGCTTTCTTT. This encodes CSAEGGLNTEAFF.

This chain uses TRBV12-5 with TRBJ1-2; a possible D gene is TRBD1 (5 bases). CDR1 LGHNT and CDR2 FRNRAP come from the germline V gene. The CDR3 length is 18 residues. V shed 2 bases and J shed 4 bases, with 23 bases lying between them. CDR3 bases: TGTGCTAGTGGTTTGACGGGTGATGGGGACGGTGATCGCTATGGCTACACCTTC. Amino acid sequence: CASGLTGDGDGDRYGYTF. Filled out from reference TRBV12-5 and TRBJ1-2, the complete variable domain reads DARVTQTPRHKVTEMGQEVTMRCQPILGHNTVFWYRQTMMQGLELLAYFRNRAPLDDSGMPKDRFSAEMPDATLATLKIQPSEPRDSAVYFCASGLTGDGDGDRYGYTFGSGTRLTVV.

This clonotype was counted once. Because the CDR3 is missing its conserved closing phenylalanine or tryptophan, this is likely a read error. The chain recombines TRBV29-1 with TRBJ2-1; maybe TRBD1 (7 bases). V lost 5 bases to trimming and J lost 2 bases, with 13 bases between them. The CDR3 runs to 14 residues. Germline loops: CDR1 SQVTM, CDR2 ANQGSEA. DNA for the CDR3: TGCAGCGTTTCAGACAGGGAGGCCTACAATGAGCAGTTCCTC. It yields the protein CSVSDREAYNEQFL.

The chain combines TRBV4-2 with TRBJ1-5; no firm D call. This CDR3 contains 13 residues. Trimming removed 1 base at V and 6 bases at J, with 7 bases between. Germline lookup yields CDR1 LGHNA and CDR2 YNFKEQ. This CDR3 reads CASSQGDFQPQHF. As DNA, the CDR3 is TGTGCCAGCAGCCAAGGGGATTTTCAGCCCCAGCATTTT.

The chain recombines TRBV9 with TRBJ1-1, with D perhaps TRBD1 (6 bases). CDR1 and CDR2 from the germline V gene are SGDLS and YYNGEE. The V gene lost 3 bases and the J gene lost 8 bases, with 14 bases spanning the gap. CDR3 length: 13 residues. CDR3 bases: TGTGCCAGCAGCGGACGAACAGGGCCGGAAGCTTTCTTT. Translating it yields CASSGRTGPEAFF.

This clonotype was found many times. V gene TRBV28 combines with J gene TRBJ2-1, with a weak D call TRBD2 (6 bases). The germline CDR1 and CDR2 sequences are MDHEN and SYDVKM. V lost 3 bases to trimming and J lost 4 bases, with 13 bases between them. This CDR3 region has 15 residues. This CDR3 reads CASSLRGAGYNEQFF. CDR3 sequence (DNA): TGTGCCAGCAGTTTGCGGGGCGCGGGGTACAATGAGCAGTTCTTC.

The V gene is TRBV12-3 or TRBV12-4, the J gene TRBJ1-2; perhaps TRBD1 as D (6 bases). The CDR3 extends over 12 amino acids. The V and J ends lost 7 bases and 1 base respectively, with 7 bases between them. In DNA, the CDR3 is TGTGCCAGCAACAGGGATAACTATGGCTACACCTTC. Residues: CASNRDNYGYTF.

This chain uses TRBV4-1 with TRBJ1-4; D may be TRBD1 (6 bases). In germline, CDR1 is MGHRA, CDR2 YSYEKL. This CDR3 is built from 14 residues. Trimming stripped 4 bases from V and 8 bases from J, with 14 bases between. CDR3 sequence reads: CASSRAGGWEKLFF. Here the CDR3 DNA reads TGCGCCAGCAGCCGCGCGGGGGGCTGGGAAAAACTGTTTTTT.

This chain uses TRBV7-9 with TRBJ1-2; D gene unclear. From germline, CDR1 is SEHNR and CDR2 FQNEAQ (reference sequence). V was clipped by 2 bases and J by 8 bases, with 12 bases between them. The CDR3 is made up of 13 amino acids. CDR3 amino acids: CASSLKLVGGYTF. The CDR3 DNA is TGTGCCAGCAGCTTAAAGCTAGTCGGGGGCTACACCTTC.

In this sample, this clonotype turned up many times. The chain recombines TRBV3-1 with TRBJ2-1; possible D gene TRBD2, 5 bases. Germline loops: CDR1 LGHDT, CDR2 YNNKEL (reference sequence). V lost 1 base and J 4 bases, leaving 14 bases between the germline ends. CDR3 length: 16 amino acids. CDR3 sequence: CASSQVPIGVYNEQFF. The CDR3 bases are TGTGCCAGCAGCCAAGTCCCTATCGGGGTGTACAATGAGCAGTTCTTC.

This clonotype was counted between two and nine times. The V gene is TRBV5-6, the J gene TRBJ2-7, with D perhaps TRBD2 (5 bases). CDR3 length: 17 residues. CDR1 SGHDT and CDR2 YYEEEE come from the germline V gene. V lost 4 bases and J lost 0, with 20 bases in between. The CDR3 loop is CASSPGARAASSYEQYF. The DNA for the CDR3 is TGTGCCAGCAGCCCTGGAGCACGAGCGGCAAGCTCCTACGAGCAGTACTTC.

The chain joins TRBV7-6 to TRBJ2-3; TRBD1 agrees at 7 bases. V was pared by 5 bases and J by 1 base, with 3 bases of the junction left unmatched. Germline CDR1 reads SGHVS; CDR2 reads FNYEAQ. CDR3 length equals 14 residues. CDR3: CASSTGQGTDTQYF. CDR3 nucleotide sequence: TGTGCCAGCAGCACAGGACAGGGCACAGATACGCAGTATTTT.

The gene calls are TRBV19 and TRBJ1-1; no definite D call. The germline V gene encodes CDR1 LNHDA and CDR2 SQIVND (reference sequence). The CDR3 runs to 12 residues. Between the trimmed V and J ends, which lost 10 bases and 2 bases, there was a span of 11 bases. In DNA form, the CDR3 reads TGTGCCACTGGAGGATTTAACACTGAAGCTTTCTTT. The encoded protein is CATGGFNTEAFF.

In this sample, this clonotype turned up a few times. J is TRBJ2-2 and V is TRBV4-1; D unresolved. CDR3 size: 15 residues. V gave up 1 base and J gave up 8 bases, with 14 bases separating them. CDR1 MGHRA and CDR2 YSYEKL come from the germline V gene. In nucleotides, the CDR3 is TGCGCCAGCAGCCAAGTCGACTCCCCCGGGGGGGAGCTGTTTTTT. This gives the protein CASSQVDSPGGELFF.

The chain employs TRBV29-1 and TRBJ2-2, with TRBD1 as a possible D gene (6 bases). Deletions cut 6 bases from V and 2 bases from J, with 13 bases between. The CDR3 contains 14 residues. The germline V gene has CDR1 SQVTM and CDR2 ANQGSEA. CDR3 amino acids: CSVEGRGNTGELFF. CDR3 nucleotides: TGCAGCGTCGAGGGCAGGGGAAACACCGGGGAGCTGTTTTTT.

The chain has TRBV7-9 and TRBJ1-2; no firm D call. V was clipped by 2 bases and J by 8 bases, with 18 bases between them. The CDR3 extends over 15 amino acids. Germline V gives CDR1 SEHNR, CDR2 FQNEAQ (reference sequence). CDR3 bases: TGTGCCAGCAGCTTACGGGGTGAAAAGGGTCGGGGCTACACCTTC. This codes for CASSLRGEKGRGYTF.